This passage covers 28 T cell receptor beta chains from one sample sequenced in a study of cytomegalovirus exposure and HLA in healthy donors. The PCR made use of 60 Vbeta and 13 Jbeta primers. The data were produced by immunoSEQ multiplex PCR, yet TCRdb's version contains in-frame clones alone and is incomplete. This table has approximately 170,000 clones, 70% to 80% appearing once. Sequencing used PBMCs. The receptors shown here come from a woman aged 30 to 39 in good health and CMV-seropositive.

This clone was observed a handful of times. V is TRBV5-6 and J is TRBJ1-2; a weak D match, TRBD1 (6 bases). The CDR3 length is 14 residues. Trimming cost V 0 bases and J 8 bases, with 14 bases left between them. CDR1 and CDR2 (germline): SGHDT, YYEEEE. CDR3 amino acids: CASSLVGGAGGYTF. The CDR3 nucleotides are TGTGCCAGCAGCTTGGTAGGGGGGGCAGGCGGCTACACCTTC.

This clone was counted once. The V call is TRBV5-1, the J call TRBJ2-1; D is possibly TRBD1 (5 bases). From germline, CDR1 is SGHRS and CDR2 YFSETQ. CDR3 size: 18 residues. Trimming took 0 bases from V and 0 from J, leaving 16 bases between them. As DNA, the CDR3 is TGCGCCAGCAGCTTGGCAAGTGCAGGGCTGAGCTCCTACAATGAGCAGTTCTTC. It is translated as CASSLASAGLSSYNEQFF.

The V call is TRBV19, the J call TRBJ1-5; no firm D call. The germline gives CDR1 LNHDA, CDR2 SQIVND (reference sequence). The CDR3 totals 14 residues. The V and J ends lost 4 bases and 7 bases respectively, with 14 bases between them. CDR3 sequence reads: CASSTRGGIQPQHF. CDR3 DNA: TGTGCCAGTAGTACCCGAGGCGGGATCCAGCCCCAGCATTTT.

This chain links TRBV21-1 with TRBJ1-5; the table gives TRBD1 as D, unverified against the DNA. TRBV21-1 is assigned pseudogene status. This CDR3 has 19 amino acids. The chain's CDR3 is CASSKGWDRGTPRNQPQHF. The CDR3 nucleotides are TGTGCCAGCAGCAAAGGATGGGACAGGGGGACCCCCAGGAATCAGCCCCAGCATTTT.

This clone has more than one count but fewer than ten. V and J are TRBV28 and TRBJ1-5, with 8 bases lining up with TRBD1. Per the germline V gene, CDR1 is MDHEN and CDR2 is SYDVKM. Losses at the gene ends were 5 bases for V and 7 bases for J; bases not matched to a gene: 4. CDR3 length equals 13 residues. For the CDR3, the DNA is TGTGCCAGCAGTGACAGGGGAAGGCAGCCCCAGCATTTT. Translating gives CASSDRGRQPQHF. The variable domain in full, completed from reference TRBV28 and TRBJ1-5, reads DVKVTQSSRYLVKRTGEKVFLECVQDMDHENMFWYRQDPGLGLRLIYFSYDVKMKEKGDIPEGYSVSREKKERFSLILESASTNQTSMYLCASSDRGRQPQHFGDGTRLSIL.

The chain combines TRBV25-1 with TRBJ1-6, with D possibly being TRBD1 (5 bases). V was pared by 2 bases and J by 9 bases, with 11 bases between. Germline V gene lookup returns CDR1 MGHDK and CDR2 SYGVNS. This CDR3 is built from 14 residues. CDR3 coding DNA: TGTGCCAGCAGTGAAGAGAGGGGAGGTTCACCCCTCCACTTT. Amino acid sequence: CASSEERGGSPLHF.

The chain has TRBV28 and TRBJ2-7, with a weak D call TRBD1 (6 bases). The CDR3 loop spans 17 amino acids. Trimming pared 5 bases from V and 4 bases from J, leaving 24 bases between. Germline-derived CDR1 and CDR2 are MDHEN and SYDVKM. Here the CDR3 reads CASSGVLLGDTSYEQYF. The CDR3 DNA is TGTGCCAGCAGTGGGGTGTTGCTTGGGGACACTTCTTACGAGCAGTACTTC.

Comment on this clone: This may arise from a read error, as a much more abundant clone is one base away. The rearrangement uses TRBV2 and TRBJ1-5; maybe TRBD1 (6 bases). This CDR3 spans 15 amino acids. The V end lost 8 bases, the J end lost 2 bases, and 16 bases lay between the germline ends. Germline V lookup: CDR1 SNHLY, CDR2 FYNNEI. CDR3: CASCRNRDGNQPQHF. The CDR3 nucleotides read TGTGCCAGCTGCCGGAACAGGGATGGCAATCAGCCCCAGCATTTT.

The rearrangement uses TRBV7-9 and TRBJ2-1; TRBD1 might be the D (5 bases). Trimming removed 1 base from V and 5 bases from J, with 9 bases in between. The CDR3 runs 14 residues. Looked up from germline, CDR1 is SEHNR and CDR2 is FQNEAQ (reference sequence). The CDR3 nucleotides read TGTGCCAGCAGCTTAGTAGGGGAAAACAATGAGCAGTTCTTC. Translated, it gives CASSLVGENNEQFF.

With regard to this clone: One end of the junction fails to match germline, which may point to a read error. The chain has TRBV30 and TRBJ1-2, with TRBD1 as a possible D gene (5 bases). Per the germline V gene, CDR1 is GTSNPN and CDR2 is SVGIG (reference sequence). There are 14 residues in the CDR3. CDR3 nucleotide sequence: TGTGCCTGGAGTGGCCAGGGCCTCAACTATGGCTGCACCTTC. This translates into CAWSGQGLNYGCTF. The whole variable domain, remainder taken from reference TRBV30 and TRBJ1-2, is SQTIHQWPATLVQPVGSPLSLECTVEGTSNPNLYWYRQAAGRGLQLLFYSVGIGQISSEVPQNLSASRPQDRQFILSSKKLLLSDSGFYLCAWSGQGLNYGCTFGSGTRLTVV.

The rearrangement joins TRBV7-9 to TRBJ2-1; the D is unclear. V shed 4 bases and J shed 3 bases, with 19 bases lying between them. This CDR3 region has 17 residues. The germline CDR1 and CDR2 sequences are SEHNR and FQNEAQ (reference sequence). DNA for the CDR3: TGTGCCAGCAGCTGGCTTTATACAGTCCCTAACTACAATGAGCAGTTCTTC. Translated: CASSWLYTVPNYNEQFF. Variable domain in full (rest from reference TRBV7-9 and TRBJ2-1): DTGVSQNPRHKITKRGQNVTFRCDPISEHNRLYWYRQTLGQGPEFLTYFQNEAQLEKSRLLSDRFSAERPKGSFSTLEIQRTEQGDSAMYLCASSWLYTVPNYNEQFFGPGTRLTVL.

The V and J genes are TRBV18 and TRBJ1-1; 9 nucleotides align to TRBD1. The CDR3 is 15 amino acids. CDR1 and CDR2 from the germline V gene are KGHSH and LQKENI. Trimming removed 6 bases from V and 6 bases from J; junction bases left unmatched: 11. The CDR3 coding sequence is TGTGCCAGCTCTGGAGGGGACAGGGTCGGATCTGAAGCTTTCTTT. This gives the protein CASSGGDRVGSEAFF.

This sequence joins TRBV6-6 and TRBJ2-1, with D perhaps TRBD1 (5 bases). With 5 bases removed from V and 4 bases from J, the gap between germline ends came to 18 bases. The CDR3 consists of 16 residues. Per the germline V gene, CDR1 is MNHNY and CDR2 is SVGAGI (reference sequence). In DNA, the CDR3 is TGTGCCAGCAGTCCAACAGGAATAAAGGGTTACAATGAGCAGTTCTTC. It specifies CASSPTGIKGYNEQFF.

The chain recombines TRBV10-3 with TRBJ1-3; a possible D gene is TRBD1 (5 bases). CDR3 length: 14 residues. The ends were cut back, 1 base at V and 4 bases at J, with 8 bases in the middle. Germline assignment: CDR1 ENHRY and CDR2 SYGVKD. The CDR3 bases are TGTGCCATCAGTGAGTGGGGCTCCGGAAACACCATATATTTT. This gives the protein CAISEWGSGNTIYF.

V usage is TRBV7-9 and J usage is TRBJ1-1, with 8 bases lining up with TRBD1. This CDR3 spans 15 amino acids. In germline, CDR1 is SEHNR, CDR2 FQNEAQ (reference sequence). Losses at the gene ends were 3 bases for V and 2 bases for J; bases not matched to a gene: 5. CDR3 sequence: CASSLAGGSNTEAFF. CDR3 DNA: TGTGCCAGCAGCTTGGCAGGGGGCTCCAACACTGAAGCTTTCTTT.

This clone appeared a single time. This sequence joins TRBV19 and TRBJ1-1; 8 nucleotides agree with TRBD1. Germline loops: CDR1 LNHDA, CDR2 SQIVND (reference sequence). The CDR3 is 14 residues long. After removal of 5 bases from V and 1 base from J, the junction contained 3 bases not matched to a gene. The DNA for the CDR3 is TGTGCCAGTAGTCCCGGACAGGGGAACACTGAAGCTTTCTTT. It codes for CASSPGQGNTEAFF.

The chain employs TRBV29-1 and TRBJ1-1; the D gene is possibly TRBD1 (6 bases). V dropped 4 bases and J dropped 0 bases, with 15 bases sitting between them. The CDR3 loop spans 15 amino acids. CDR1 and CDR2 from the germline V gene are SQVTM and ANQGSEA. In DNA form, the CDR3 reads TGCAGCGTTGGGGGGGGCTGGGGGATGAACACTGAAGCTTTCTTT. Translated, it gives CSVGGGWGMNTEAFF.

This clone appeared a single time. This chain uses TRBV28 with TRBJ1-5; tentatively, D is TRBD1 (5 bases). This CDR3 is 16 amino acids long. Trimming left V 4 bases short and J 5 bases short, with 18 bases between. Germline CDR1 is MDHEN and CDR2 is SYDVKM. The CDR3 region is CASSYVRRQIYQPQHF. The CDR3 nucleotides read TGTGCCAGCAGTTATGTTCGGAGACAGATCTATCAGCCCCAGCATTTT.

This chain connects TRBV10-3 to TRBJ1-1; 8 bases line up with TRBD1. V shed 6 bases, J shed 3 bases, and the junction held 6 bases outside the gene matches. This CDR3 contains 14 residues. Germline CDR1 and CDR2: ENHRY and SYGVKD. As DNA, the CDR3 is TGTGCCATCAGAGGAGGACAGGGCGACACTGAAGCTTTCTTT. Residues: CAIRGGQGDTEAFF.

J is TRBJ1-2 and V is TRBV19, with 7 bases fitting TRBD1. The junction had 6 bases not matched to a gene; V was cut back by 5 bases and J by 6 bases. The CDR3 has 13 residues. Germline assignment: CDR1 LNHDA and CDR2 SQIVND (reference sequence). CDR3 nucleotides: TGTGCCAGTAGTGCCCGACAGGGAGATGGCTACACCTTC. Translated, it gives CASSARQGDGYTF.

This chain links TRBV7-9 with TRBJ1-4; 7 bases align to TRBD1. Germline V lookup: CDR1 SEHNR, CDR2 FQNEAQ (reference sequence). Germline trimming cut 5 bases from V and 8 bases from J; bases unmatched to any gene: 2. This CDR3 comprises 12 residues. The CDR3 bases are TGTGCCAGCAGCCGGGGACAGGAAAAACTGTTTTTT. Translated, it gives CASSRGQEKLFF. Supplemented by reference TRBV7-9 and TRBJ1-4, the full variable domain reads DTGVSQNPRHKITKRGQNVTFRCDPISEHNRLYWYRQTLGQGPEFLTYFQNEAQLEKSRLLSDRFSAERPKGSFSTLEIQRTEQGDSAMYLCASSRGQEKLFFGSGTQLSVL.

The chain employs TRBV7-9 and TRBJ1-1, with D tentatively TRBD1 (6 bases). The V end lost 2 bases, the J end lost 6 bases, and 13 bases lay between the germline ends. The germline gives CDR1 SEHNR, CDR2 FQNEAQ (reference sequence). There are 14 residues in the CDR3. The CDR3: CASSLYQGGAEAFF. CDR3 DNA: TGTGCCAGCAGCTTATATCAAGGGGGTGCTGAAGCTTTCTTT.

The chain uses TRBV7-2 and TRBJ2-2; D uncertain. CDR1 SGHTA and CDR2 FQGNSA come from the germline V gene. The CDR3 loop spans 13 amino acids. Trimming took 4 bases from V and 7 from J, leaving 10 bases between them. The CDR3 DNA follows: TGTGCCAGCAGCTGGTCAACGGTCGGGGAGCTGTTTTTT. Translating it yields CASSWSTVGELFF.

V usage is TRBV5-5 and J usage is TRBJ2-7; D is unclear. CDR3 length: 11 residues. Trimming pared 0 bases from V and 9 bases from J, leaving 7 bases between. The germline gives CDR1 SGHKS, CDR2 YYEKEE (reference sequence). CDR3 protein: CASSLDAVQYF. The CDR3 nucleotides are TGTGCCAGCAGCTTGGATGCGGTGCAGTACTTC.

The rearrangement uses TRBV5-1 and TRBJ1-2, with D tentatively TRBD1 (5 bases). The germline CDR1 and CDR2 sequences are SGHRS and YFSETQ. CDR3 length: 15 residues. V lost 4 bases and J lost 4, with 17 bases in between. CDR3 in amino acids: CASSPGPGEGYGYTF. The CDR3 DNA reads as TGCGCCAGCAGCCCGGGACCTGGGGAGGGCTATGGCTACACCTTC.

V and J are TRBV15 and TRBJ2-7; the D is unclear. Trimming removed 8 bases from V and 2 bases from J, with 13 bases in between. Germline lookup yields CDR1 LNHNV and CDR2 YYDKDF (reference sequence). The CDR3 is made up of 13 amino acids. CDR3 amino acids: CATARGRTYEQYF. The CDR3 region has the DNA TGTGCCACCGCCCGAGGAAGAACCTACGAGCAGTACTTC.

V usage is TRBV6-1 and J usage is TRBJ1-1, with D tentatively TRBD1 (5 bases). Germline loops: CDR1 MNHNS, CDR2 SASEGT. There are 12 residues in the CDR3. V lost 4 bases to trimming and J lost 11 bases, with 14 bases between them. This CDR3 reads CASSVLGGIAFF. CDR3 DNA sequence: TGTGCCAGCAGTGTCCTGGGGGGGATTGCTTTCTTT.

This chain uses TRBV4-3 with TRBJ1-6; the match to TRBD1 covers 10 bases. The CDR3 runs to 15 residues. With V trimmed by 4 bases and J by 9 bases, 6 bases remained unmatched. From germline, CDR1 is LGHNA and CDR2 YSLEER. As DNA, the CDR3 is TGCGCCAGCAGCCTAGGGGACAGGGGCACTTCACCCCTCCACTTT. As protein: CASSLGDRGTSPLHF.